These 30 T cell receptor beta chains originate from one sample sequenced in a study of early T cells in non-severe SARS-CoV-2 infection. TCRdb re-called the 5' RACE reads through MiXCR, storing one row per CDR3 protein. The sample includes approximately 60,000 distinct CDR3 sequences, 7% to 10% of them seen just once. This specimen was whole blood, taken at baseline. The receptors were sampled from an adult who was a healthcare worker with PCR-confirmed SARS-CoV-2 infection or an uninfected control (not recorded which).

The chain recombines TRBV11-2 with TRBJ2-1, with TRBD2 identical over 7 bases. The junction had 11 bases not matched to a gene; V was cut back by 2 bases and J by 4 bases. The germline V gene has CDR1 SGHAT and CDR2 FQNNGV. The CDR3 is 17 residues long. CDR3: CASSLSPITGGYNEQFF. CDR3 DNA sequence: TGTGCCAGCAGCTTAAGTCCGATAACGGGAGGTTACAATGAGCAGTTCTTC.

This clonotype was seen only a few times. The rearrangement joins TRBV12-3 or TRBV12-4 to TRBJ1-5, with D unresolved. V dropped 3 bases and J dropped 6 bases, with 12 bases sitting between them. The CDR3 has 14 amino acids. This CDR3 is CASSFNLAGQPQHF. The DNA of the CDR3 is TGTGCCAGCAGTTTTAATTTGGCAGGTCAGCCCCAGCATTTT.

This chain links TRBV20-1 with TRBJ1-2; D ambiguous. Germline lookup yields CDR1 DFQATT and CDR2 SNEGSKA (reference sequence). The germline V and J ends were trimmed by 3 bases and 2 bases, with 13 bases remaining between them. This CDR3 comprises 14 residues. CDR3: CSARHTTGNYGYTF. DNA for the CDR3: TGCAGTGCTAGGCACACGACGGGGAACTATGGCTACACCTTC.

The J gene is TRBJ2-1, the V gene TRBV9; weak D call: TRBD2 (6 bases). Germline V CDR1 and CDR2: SGDLS, YYNGEE. V gave up 3 bases and J gave up 0 bases, with 10 bases separating them. CDR3 size: 15 residues. CDR3 loop: CASSGSGNSYNEQFF. The CDR3, as DNA: TGTGCCAGCAGCGGTAGCGGTAACTCCTACAATGAGCAGTTCTTC.

This clonotype was found a few times. V usage is TRBV7-3 and J usage is TRBJ2-6; D gene uncertain. CDR1 is SGHTA and CDR2 is FQGTGA in the germline V gene. The CDR3 contains 17 residues. V lost 0 bases and J lost 0, with 9 bases in between. For the CDR3, the DNA is TGTGCCAGCAGCTTAACGTTTTCGAACTCTGGGGCCAACGTCCTGACTTTC. Protein product: CASSLTFSNSGANVLTF.

This clonotype was observed at least ten times. The chain is built from TRBV6-2 or TRBV6-3 and TRBJ1-5; 11 positions match TRBD1. From germline, CDR1 is MNHEY and CDR2 SVGEGT. The V and J ends lost 6 bases and 6 bases, in that order; junction bases with no gene match: 7. This CDR3 is 15 amino acids long. The chain's CDR3 is CASSPGQGAGQPQHF. The CDR3 region has the DNA TGTGCCAGCAGCCCCGGACAGGGGGCAGGTCAGCCCCAGCATTTT.

This clonotype has a handful of counts. The rearrangement joins TRBV7-8 to TRBJ1-1; D not certain. Germline V gene data show CDR1 as SGHVS and CDR2 as FQNEAQ. V was shortened by 5 bases and J by 2 bases, with 9 bases between the two germline ends. This CDR3 contains 13 residues. CDR3 region: CASSGPYNTEAFF. The DNA of the CDR3 is TGTGCCAGCAGCGGTCCGTACAACACTGAAGCTTTCTTT. Looking up the rest from reference TRBV7-8 and TRBJ1-1 gives the full variable domain: GAGVSQSPRYKVAKRGQDVALRCDPISGHVSLFWYQQALGQGPEFLTYFQNEAQLDKSGLPSDRFFAERPEGSVSTLKIQRTQQEDSAVYLCASSGPYNTEAFFGQGTRLTVV.

The chain couples TRBV18 to TRBJ2-5, with D unclear. Germline V gives CDR1 KGHSH, CDR2 LQKENI. Deletions cut 2 bases from V and 3 bases from J, with 4 bases between. The CDR3 is 12 amino acids. The CDR3 spells CASSPGKETQYF. CDR3 bases: TGTGCCAGCTCACCAGGGAAAGAGACCCAGTACTTC. Full variable domain (rest looked up from reference TRBV18 and TRBJ2-5): NAGVMQNPRHLVRRRGQEARLRCSPMKGHSHVYWYRQLPEEGLKFMVYLQKENIIDESGMPKERFSAEFPKEGPSILRIQQVVRGDSAAYFCASSPGKETQYFGPGTRLLVL.

Relative to its sample, this clonotype is medium-sized. This chain joins TRBV20-1 and TRBJ2-4, with D unclear. V was trimmed by 5 bases and J by 7 bases, leaving 15 bases between them. The CDR3 covers 13 residues. Germline CDR1 and CDR2: DFQATT and SNEGSKA (reference sequence). The CDR3 DNA sequence: TGCAGTGCTGAGGACGGTTTGGGGAACATTCAGTACTTC. This translates into CSAEDGLGNIQYF.

There are a few counts of this clonotype. This rearrangement joins TRBV6-6 to TRBJ2-7; 8 bases line up with TRBD2. Trimming at V came to 2 bases and at J to 3 bases, leaving 6 bases not matched to a gene. The germline CDR1 and CDR2 sequences are MNHNY and SVGAGI (reference sequence). The length of the CDR3 is 15 residues. The CDR3 sequence: CASSYTGGQVYEQYF. CDR3 in DNA: TGTGCCAGCAGTTACACGGGGGGGCAGGTCTACGAGCAGTACTTC.

The sample holds a few counts of this clonotype. The J gene is TRBJ2-2, the V gene TRBV9; maybe TRBD2 (7 bases). The CDR3 loop spans 16 amino acids. V lost 4 bases, J lost 6 bases, and 19 bases lay in between. CDR1 is SGDLS, CDR2 YYNGEE, per germline. The chain's CDR3 is CASSPTPGGIAGELFF. As DNA, the CDR3 is TGTGCCAGCAGCCCCACCCCGGGGGGCATCGCCGGGGAGCTGTTTTTT.

The V call is TRBV29-1, the J call TRBJ2-6, with D perhaps TRBD1 or TRBD2 (5 bases each). Per germline, CDR1 SQVTM and CDR2 ANQGSEA. V lost 7 bases and J lost 0, with 13 bases in between. This CDR3 comprises 15 residues. The CDR3 loop is CSGGDAYSGANVLTF. CDR3 in DNA: TGCAGCGGAGGGGACGCCTACTCTGGGGCCAACGTCCTGACTTTC. Based on the CDR3 plus reference TRBV29-1 and TRBJ2-6, the full variable domain is SAVISQKPSRDICQRGTSLTIQCQVDSQVTMMFWYRQQPGQSLTLIATANQGSEATYESGFVIDKFPISRPNLTFSTLTVSNMSPEDSSIYLCSGGDAYSGANVLTFGAGSRLTVL.

This clonotype was observed a handful of times. The gene calls are TRBV7-9 and TRBJ1-1; no reliable D call. The V gene lost 1 base and the J gene lost 6 bases, with 9 bases spanning the gap. The germline V gene encodes CDR1 SEHNR and CDR2 FQNEAQ (reference sequence). The CDR3 sequence is 13 residues long. CDR3 in amino acids: CASSLGPFAEAFF. The CDR3 bases are TGTGCCAGCAGCTTAGGCCCGTTTGCTGAAGCTTTCTTT.

The chain recombines TRBV19 with TRBJ2-7, with D perhaps TRBD1 (6 bases). Germline CDR1 reads LNHDA; CDR2 reads SQIVND (reference sequence). Trimming took 5 bases from V and 0 from J, leaving 11 bases between them. This CDR3 is built from 14 residues. CDR3 region: CASSPTGSSYEQYF. The DNA of the CDR3 is TGTGCCAGTAGTCCAACAGGGTCCTCCTACGAGCAGTACTTC. The variable domain in full, with the rest retrieved from reference TRBV19 and TRBJ2-7, is DGGITQSPKYLFRKEGQNVTLSCEQNLNHDAMYWYRQDPGQGLRLIYYSQIVNDFQKGDIAEGYSVSREKKESFPLTVTSAQKNPTAFYLCASSPTGSSYEQYFGPGTRLTVT.

About this clonotype itself: A read error may produce the germline difference seen at one junction end. The chain employs TRBV9 and TRBJ2-3; D tentatively fits TRBD1 or TRBD2 (6 bases each). Looked up from germline, CDR1 is SGDLS and CDR2 is YYNGEE. The CDR3 covers 16 residues. CDR3 sequence reads: CASSYRAEGVLDTQYF. The CDR3 region has the DNA TGTGCCAGCAGCTACCGAGCGGAGGGGGTTCTCGATACGCAGTATTTC. Based on the CDR3 plus reference TRBV9 and TRBJ2-3, the full variable domain is DSGVTQTPKHLITATGQRVTLRCSPRSGDLSVYWYQQSLDQGLQFLIQYYNGEERAKGNILERFSAQQFPDLHSELNLSSLELGDSALYFCASSYRAEGVLDTQYFGPGTRLTVL.

This clonotype came up many times. This chain connects TRBV2 to TRBJ2-1, with 9 bases lining up with TRBD1. The germline CDR1 and CDR2 sequences are SNHLY and FYNNEI. CDR3 length equals 15 residues. V gave up 4 bases and J gave up 3 bases; unmatched junction bases: 4. This CDR3 reads CASSVGQGDYNEQFF. CDR3 nucleotides: TGTGCCAGCAGTGTGGGACAGGGAGACTACAATGAGCAGTTCTTC.

The rearrangement links TRBV7-8 to TRBJ1-2, with D maybe TRBD1 (6 bases). Germline V gene sequence: CDR1 SGHVS, CDR2 FQNEAQ. Trimming shortened V by 0 bases and J by 14 bases, and 16 bases separated the two germline ends. The CDR3 loop spans 13 amino acids. The CDR3 is CASSLAPTGPLTF. The DNA of the CDR3 is TGTGCCAGCAGCTTAGCCCCGACAGGTCCTTTGACCTTC.

This clonotype was detected many times. The rearrangement links TRBV11-2 to TRBJ2-1, with D possibly being TRBD1 (6 bases). The germline V gene encodes CDR1 SGHAT and CDR2 FQNNGV. This CDR3 has 16 residues. Between the trimmed V and J ends, which lost 4 bases and 4 bases, there was a span of 17 bases. The CDR3 loop is CASSWGPATPYNEQFF. For the CDR3, the DNA is TGTGCCAGCAGCTGGGGGCCGGCTACCCCATACAATGAGCAGTTCTTC.

A word on this clonotype: This clone may be a read error of a much larger clone one base away. In DNA form, the CDR3 reads TGTGCCAGCAGCCTAGGACAGGGGTCTGGGAATGAGCAGTACTTC. Translating it yields CASSLGQGSGNEQYF. The genes are TRBV7-8 and TRBJ2-1; TRBD1 matches at 9 bases. The tail of the sequence fits TRBJ2-7 better, so the J call may be wrong. The CDR3 has 15 amino acids. Germline CDR1 reads SGHVS; CDR2 reads FQNEAQ.

This clonotype was seen at least ten times. The chain couples TRBV29-1 to TRBJ1-1, with D possibly matching TRBD1 (6 bases). The CDR3 has 12 amino acids. Germline CDR1 SQVTM, CDR2 ANQGSEA. V was clipped by 3 bases and J by 3 bases, with 8 bases between them. DNA for the CDR3: TGCAGCGTTGAGCCAGGGGACACTGAAGCTTTCTTT. This translates into CSVEPGDTEAFF.

This clonotype occurred many times. This rearrangement joins TRBV27 to TRBJ1-1; D gene unclear. V was shortened by 8 bases and J by 2 bases, with 18 bases between the two germline ends. Per germline, CDR1 MNHEY and CDR2 SMNVEV (reference sequence). The CDR3 has 15 amino acids. The CDR3 region is CASGEPWSRNTEAFF. CDR3 sequence (DNA): TGTGCCAGCGGGGAACCCTGGAGCAGAAACACTGAAGCTTTCTTT.

This clonotype was seen at least ten times. The chain couples TRBV7-3 to TRBJ2-3, with D possibly TRBD2 on 5 matching bases. Trimming shortened V by 3 bases and J by 0 bases, and 10 bases separated the two germline ends. This CDR3 has 15 residues. Per the germline V gene, CDR1 is SGHTA and CDR2 is FQGTGA. CDR3 DNA: TGTGCCAGCAGCTTCCGGGGAGATAGCACAGATACGCAGTATTTT. It specifies CASSFRGDSTDTQYF.

The V and J genes are TRBV6-1 and TRBJ1-5; the match to TRBD1 covers 9 bases. The CDR3 runs 15 residues. CDR1 is MNHNS, CDR2 SASEGT, per germline. J was trimmed by 1 base and V by 6 bases; bases with no gene match: 4. In DNA form, the CDR3 reads TGTGCCAGCAGGGAACAGGGGGCGAGCAATCAGCCCCAGCATTTT. It is translated as CASREQGASNQPQHF.

This clonotype has at least ten counts. The genes are TRBV6-2 or TRBV6-3 and TRBJ2-3; 7 nucleotides agree with TRBD2. The germline CDR1 and CDR2 sequences are MNHEY and SVGEGT. V trimming: 4 bases; J trimming: 5 bases; junction bases outside the gene matches: 15. The CDR3 has 17 amino acids. The CDR3 spells CASSSLTPAGAGDTQYF. Written as DNA, the CDR3 is TGTGCCAGCAGTTCCCTTACCCCCGCGGGAGCTGGAGATACGCAGTATTTT.

V usage is TRBV27 and J usage is TRBJ2-7, with 8 bases identical to TRBD1. The CDR3 is 16 residues long. Trimming at V came to 6 bases and at J to 0 bases, leaving 10 bases not matched to a gene. Per the germline V gene, CDR1 is MNHEY and CDR2 is SMNVEV (reference sequence). The CDR3, as DNA: TGTGCCAGCAGGCTTAGACAGGGGTCCAACTCCTACGAGCAGTACTTC. This codes for CASRLRQGSNSYEQYF.

The V gene is TRBV11-3, the J gene TRBJ2-1; 15 bases match TRBD2. V shed 0 bases and J 9 bases; nucleotides not matched to a gene: 0. The CDR3 is 15 residues long. Germline lookup yields CDR1 SGHNT and CDR2 YENEEA. This chain's CDR3 is CASSLEGLAGGEQFF. The CDR3, as DNA: TGTGCCAGCAGCTTAGAGGGACTAGCGGGAGGTGAGCAGTTCTTC. Using reference TRBV11-3 and TRBJ2-1 for the parts outside the CDR3, the full variable domain is EAGVVQSPRYKIIEKKQPVAFWCNPISGHNTLYWYLQNLGQGPELLIRYENEEAVDDSQLPKDRFSAERLKGVDSTLKIQPAELGDSAVYLCASSLEGLAGGEQFFGPGTRLTVL.

The table lists this clonotype with a few counts. The DNA for the CDR3 is TGTGCCAGCTCACCCGGATTAGGTGGCACTGAAGCTTTCTTT. As protein: CASSPGLGGTEAFF. The chain uses TRBV18 and TRBJ1-1; D not resolved. Trimming took off 3 bases at V and 4 bases at J, with 12 bases between the two ends. The CDR3 has 14 amino acids. CDR1 and CDR2 from the germline V gene are KGHSH and LQKENI.

This clonotype came up many times. V usage is TRBV20-1 and J usage is TRBJ1-6, with unresolved D. CDR1 is DFQATT, CDR2 SNEGSKA, per germline (reference sequence). The CDR3 is made up of 12 amino acids. V was shortened by 1 base and J by 7 bases, with 5 bases between the two germline ends. The CDR3 here is CSARVNNSPLHF. The CDR3 nucleotides are TGCAGTGCTAGAGTGAACAATTCACCCCTCCACTTT.

In its sample, this clonotype was seen many times. V and J are TRBV19 and TRBJ2-5; a possible D gene is TRBD2 (6 bases). Trimming pared 8 bases from V and 5 bases from J, leaving 9 bases between. The CDR3 is 11 amino acids. Germline CDR1 is LNHDA and CDR2 is SQIVND (reference sequence). CDR3 amino acids: CASRSGETQYF. The CDR3 DNA is TGTGCCAGTCGAAGCGGGGAGACCCAGTACTTC.

This clonotype was found many times. The chain combines TRBV9 with TRBJ1-4; TRBD1 is a possible D gene (5 bases). The CDR3 totals 16 residues. Per germline, CDR1 SGDLS and CDR2 YYNGEE. V lost 2 bases to trimming and J lost 5 bases, with 16 bases between them. The CDR3 bases are TGTGCCAGCAGCGTGCATGGTGGGGGAGGGAATGAAAAACTGTTTTTT. As protein: CASSVHGGGGNEKLFF.